This T cell receptor (beta chain) comes out of a study of graft-versus-host responses after intestinal transplantation. Looking at the study overall: Those transplanted obtained multivisceral, liver-intestinal, or isolated intestinal grafts. Overall study findings and caveats: GvH clones surfaced in recipient marrow, some emerging earlier in ileum or blood.

Assay used: immunoSEQ multiplex PCR; TCRdb lists only in-frame clones, some missing. The table includes 85,000 to 130,000 clones, about 90% detected once. The germline gives CDR1 SNHLY, CDR2 FYNNEI. Deletions cut 1 base from V and 5 bases from J, with 5 bases between. The length of the CDR3 is 12 residues. Worth noting for this clone: Its cognate antigen is unknown.

The sequencing used unstimulated CD4+ T cells sorted from spleen or lymph node cells, collected before intestinal transplant. This receptor was obtained from a human donor who received an intestinal transplant. V and J are TRBV2 and TRBJ2-5; D remains unclear. Written as DNA, the CDR3 is TGTGCCAGCAGTGAAGGCCCGGAGACCCAGTACTTC. Translating it yields CASSEGPETQYF.